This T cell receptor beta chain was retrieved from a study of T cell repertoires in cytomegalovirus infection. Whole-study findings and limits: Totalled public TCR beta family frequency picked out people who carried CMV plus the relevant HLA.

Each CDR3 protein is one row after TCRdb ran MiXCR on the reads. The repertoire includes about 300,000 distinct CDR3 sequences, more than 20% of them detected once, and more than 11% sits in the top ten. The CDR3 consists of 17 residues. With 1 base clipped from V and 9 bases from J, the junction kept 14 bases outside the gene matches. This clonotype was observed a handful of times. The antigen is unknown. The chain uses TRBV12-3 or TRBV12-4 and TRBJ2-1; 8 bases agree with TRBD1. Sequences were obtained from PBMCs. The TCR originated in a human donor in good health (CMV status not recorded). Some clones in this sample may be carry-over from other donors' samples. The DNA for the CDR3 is TGTGCCAGCAGTTTAGGGGACAGGTTCTCTCTTCTTGGTGAGCAGTTCTTC. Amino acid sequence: CASSLGDRFSLLGEQFF.